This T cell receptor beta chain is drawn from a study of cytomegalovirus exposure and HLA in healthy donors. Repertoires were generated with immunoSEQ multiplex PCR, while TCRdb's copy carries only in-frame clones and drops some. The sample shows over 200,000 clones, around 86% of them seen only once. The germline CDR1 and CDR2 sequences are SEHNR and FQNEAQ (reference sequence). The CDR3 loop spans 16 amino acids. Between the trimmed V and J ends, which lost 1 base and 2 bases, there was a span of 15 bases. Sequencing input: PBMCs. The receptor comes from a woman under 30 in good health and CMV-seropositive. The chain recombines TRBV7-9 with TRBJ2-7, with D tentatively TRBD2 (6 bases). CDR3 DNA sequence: TGTGCCAGCAGCTTAGTGGGAGGCGAGGGTCCCTACGAGCAGTACTTC. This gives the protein CASSLVGGEGPYEQYF. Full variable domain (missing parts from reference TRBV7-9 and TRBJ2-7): DTGVSQNPRHKITKRGQNVTFRCDPISEHNRLYWYRQTLGQGPEFLTYFQNEAQLEKSRLLSDRFSAERPKGSFSTLEIQRTEQGDSAMYLCASSLVGGEGPYEQYFGPGTRLTVT.